The clone carrying this T cell receptor beta chain appeared a few times. CDR1 and CDR2 (germline): MGHRA, YSYEKL. V gave up 9 bases and J gave up 6 bases; unmatched junction bases: 9. The CDR3 has 14 residues. After constant-region reverse-primer amplification, full-length variable regions underwent semi-nested PCR with Nested Universal Primer A. From the 5' RACE reads, TCRdb called clonotypes with MiXCR, one entry per CDR3 protein. The repertoire has about 64,000 distinct CDR3 sequences, less than 25% of them found once; the top ten carry over 2.5%. The chain joins TRBV4-1 to TRBJ2-1; 9 nucleotides align to TRBD1. The sample comprised memory CD4+ T cells sorted from a lymph node. Subset given: memory CD4+ T cells, CD4+CD45RO+CD25-. The sequence came from a female donor with breast cancer. CDR3 nucleotides: TGCGCCAGTCAACCCGGGACAGGGACCAATGAGCAGTTCTTC. Translation gives CASQPGTGTNEQFF.